One and the same sample provided the 22 T cell receptor beta chains below, sequenced in a study of human T cells and chemical hapten exposure. The authors extracted total RNA from unfractionated whole blood. Each cDNA molecule in the library carried unique molecular identifiers. One entry per CDR3 protein, called by TCRdb with MiXCR from the reads. The table shows fewer than 150,000 distinct CDR3 sequences, with 8% to 9.5% occurring only once. What was sequenced was whole blood. These receptors came from a human donor in good health. Some clones in this sample may be carry-over from other donors' samples.

This clonotype has a handful of counts. The chain combines TRBV10-3 with TRBJ2-5, with D possibly being TRBD1 (6 bases). This CDR3 has 14 amino acids. V lost 6 bases, J lost 2 bases, and 13 bases lay in between. Germline CDR1 is ENHRY and CDR2 is SYGVKD. The CDR3 sequence is CAISRRGSQETQYF. CDR3 nucleotides: TGTGCCATCAGCCGCAGGGGTTCACAAGAGACCCAGTACTTC.

This clonotype was observed a few times. The V and J genes are TRBV6-5 and TRBJ2-7; no firm D call. The length of the CDR3 is 14 residues. Germline values: CDR1 MNHEY, CDR2 SVGAGI. Trimming removed 6 bases from V and 3 bases from J, with 15 bases in between. The DNA for the CDR3 is TGTGCCAGCAGCTCGGGCCAGACCGTCTACGAGCAGTACTTC. Translation: CASSSGQTVYEQYF.

In this sample, this clonotype turned up many times. This chain uses TRBV6-6 with TRBJ1-1, with 9 bases that match TRBD1. The CDR3 spans 12 residues. V lost 6 bases, J lost 7 bases, and 3 bases stayed unmatched. Germline CDR1 is MNHNY and CDR2 is SVGAGI (reference sequence). The CDR3 protein is CASRDRGGEAFF. The CDR3 bases are TGTGCCAGCAGGGACAGGGGAGGTGAAGCTTTCTTT.

This clonotype was recorded a few times. This sequence joins TRBV27 and TRBJ1-1, with unresolved D. Germline CDR1 and CDR2: MNHEY and SMNVEV (reference sequence). There are 16 residues in the CDR3. V was trimmed by 3 bases and J by 6 bases, leaving 20 bases between them. CDR3 amino acids: CASSLVGSGLFAEAFF. For the CDR3, the DNA is TGTGCCAGCAGTTTGGTAGGGAGTGGATTGTTTGCTGAAGCTTTCTTT.

In its sample, this clonotype was seen many times. The chain carries TRBV6-5 and TRBJ1-1, with 11 bases that match TRBD1. V dropped 5 bases and J dropped 0; count of bases not matched to a gene: 8. Germline CDR1 and CDR2: MNHEY and SVGAGI. This CDR3 comprises 17 residues. This CDR3 is CASSGDRGVPVNTEAFF. CDR3 in DNA: TGTGCCAGCAGTGGGGACAGGGGGGTCCCCGTGAACACTGAAGCTTTCTTT.

This clonotype has more than one count but fewer than ten. The chain uses TRBV6-4 and TRBJ2-1; possibly TRBD1 for D (5 bases). Germline-derived CDR1 and CDR2 are MRHNA and SNTAGT. The germline V and J ends were trimmed by 0 bases and 2 bases, with 11 bases remaining between them. This CDR3 has 16 residues. The CDR3 loop reads CASSDSGQGTYNEQFF. The CDR3 DNA sequence: TGTGCCAGCAGTGACTCGGGCCAGGGAACCTACAATGAGCAGTTCTTC.

This chain connects TRBV19 to TRBJ1-6, with 7 nucleotides matching TRBD1. CDR3 length equals 16 residues. Germline loops: CDR1 LNHDA, CDR2 SQIVND (reference sequence). J gave up 5 bases and V 3 bases, and 7 bases lay outside the gene matches. CDR3 coding DNA: TGTGCCAGTAGTATGGGTTTTGGGACAGATAATTCACCCCTCCACTTT. This encodes CASSMGFGTDNSPLHF.

At least ten counts were recorded for this clonotype. V gene TRBV20-1 combines with J gene TRBJ2-3, with TRBD2 matching over 8 bases. V dropped 2 bases and J dropped 7; count of bases not matched to a gene: 17. Germline V gene data show CDR1 as DFQATT and CDR2 as SNEGSKA (reference sequence). This CDR3 spans 17 amino acids. This CDR3 is CSARFPSGGGPAYTQYF. CDR3 bases: TGCAGTGCTAGATTCCCCTCGGGGGGGGGACCTGCATATACGCAGTATTTT.

This clonotype appeared a few times. The chain couples TRBV5-6 to TRBJ1-1; D ambiguous. Per the germline V gene, CDR1 is SGHDT and CDR2 is YYEEEE. This CDR3 contains 14 residues. Trimming left V 6 bases short and J 0 bases short, with 12 bases between. CDR3 in amino acids: CASNLIRLNTEAFF. DNA for the CDR3: TGTGCCAGCAACCTGATAAGATTGAACACTGAAGCTTTCTTT. The full variable domain, its missing parts supplied by reference TRBV5-6 and TRBJ1-1, is DAGVTQSPTHLIKTRGQQVTLRCSPKSGHDTVSWYQQALGQGPQFIFQYYEEEERQRGNFPDRFSGHQFPNYSSELNVNALLLGDSALYLCASNLIRLNTEAFFGQGTRLTVV.

The chain employs TRBV15 and TRBJ2-6, with D tentatively TRBD1 (6 bases). The CDR3 has 18 residues. V gave up 0 bases and J gave up 2 bases, with 14 bases separating them. The V gene's germline CDR1 is LNHNV and CDR2 YYDKDF (reference sequence). The CDR3 sequence is CATSRDRGRGTGANVLTF. CDR3 bases: TGTGCCACCAGCAGAGATCGCGGCAGGGGAACTGGGGCCAACGTCCTGACTTTC.

The chain combines TRBV4-2 with TRBJ1-1; no definite D call. The CDR3 runs 14 residues. V was cut by 4 bases and J by 3 bases, with 12 bases left in between. The germline gives CDR1 LGHNA, CDR2 YNFKEQ. The CDR3: CASSRLLGDTEAFF. The CDR3 DNA reads TGTGCCAGCAGCCGCCTCCTGGGAGACACTGAAGCTTTCTTT.

The V and J genes are TRBV3-1 and TRBJ2-6; D possibly corresponds to TRBD1 (6 bases). Per germline, CDR1 LGHDT and CDR2 YNNKEL (reference sequence). Trimming took 4 bases from V and 1 from J, leaving 8 bases between them. This CDR3 is 15 amino acids long. CDR3: CASSLQGSGANVLTF. The CDR3 DNA reads as TGTGCCAGCAGCCTCCAGGGGTCTGGGGCCAACGTCCTGACTTTC. The whole variable domain, remainder taken from reference TRBV3-1 and TRBJ2-6, is DTAVSQTPKYLVTQMGNDKSIKCEQNLGHDTMYWYKQDSKKFLKIMFSYNNKELIINETVPNRFSPKSPDKAHLNLHINSLELGDSAVYFCASSLQGSGANVLTFGAGSRLTVL.

This clonotype was seen at least ten times. V is TRBV2 and J is TRBJ1-1; D gene uncertain. Germline V lookup: CDR1 SNHLY, CDR2 FYNNEI. The CDR3 consists of 12 residues. V lost 7 bases, J lost 4 bases, and 10 bases lay in between. CDR3 DNA: TGTGCCAGCATGCTCGACGTCACTGAAGCTTTCTTT. As protein: CASMLDVTEAFF.

The J gene is TRBJ2-7, the V gene TRBV6-2 or TRBV6-3; D not resolved. The germline V gene has CDR1 MNHEY and CDR2 SVGEGT. The CDR3 covers 13 residues. V lost 2 bases to trimming and J lost 1 base, with 6 bases between them. CDR3 coding DNA: TGTGCCAGCAGTTACGTCCCTTCCTACGAGCAGTACTTC. Residues: CASSYVPSYEQYF.

This clonotype showed up many times. The CDR3 DNA reads as TGTGCCAGCAGTTTTGGGGTTTGGCCGAACACTGAAGCTTTCTTT. Its protein product is CASSFGVWPNTEAFF. The chain employs TRBV2 and TRBJ1-1; no clear D. The CDR3 runs 15 residues. CDR1 SNHLY and CDR2 FYNNEI come from the germline V gene. The V and J ends lost 5 bases and 1 base respectively, with 14 bases between them.

This clonotype was observed a few times. This sequence joins TRBV5-8 and TRBJ2-1; 16 positions agree with TRBD2. V shed 4 bases, J shed 0 bases, and the junction held 4 bases outside the gene matches. This CDR3 contains 18 residues. Germline V gives CDR1 SGHTS, CDR2 YDEGEE. The CDR3 bases are TGTGCCAGCAGCGGGACTAGCGGGGGGGTTTTCTCCTACAATGAGCAGTTCTTC. Its protein is CASSGTSGGVFSYNEQFF.

The table lists this clonotype with many counts. This chain connects TRBV18 to TRBJ2-5, with D unresolved. The germline gives CDR1 KGHSH, CDR2 LQKENI. CDR3 length: 11 amino acids. V was clipped by 3 bases and J by 4 bases, with 3 bases between them. The CDR3 nucleotides read TGTGCCAGCTCACCGACAGAGACCCAGTACTTC. It codes for CASSPTETQYF.

This rearrangement joins TRBV25-1 to TRBJ1-2; D not resolved. The length of the CDR3 is 15 residues. V gave up 3 bases and J gave up 7 bases, with 18 bases separating them. The V gene's germline CDR1 is MGHDK and CDR2 SYGVNS. The CDR3 DNA sequence: TGTGCCAGCAGTGACCGGGCCGCTTTTTCGGCTGGCTACACCTTC. Its translation: CASSDRAAFSAGYTF.

This clonotype occurred many times. This chain uses TRBV3-1 with TRBJ2-2, with TRBD1 matching 10 bases. V lost 2 bases to trimming and J lost 4 bases; unmatched junction nucleotides: 7. CDR3 length: 17 residues. The germline gives CDR1 LGHDT, CDR2 YNNKEL (reference sequence). The CDR3 bases are TGTGCCAGCAGCCAAAACGACAGGGGGCAGGGCACCGGGGAGCTGTTTTTT. Its translation: CASSQNDRGQGTGELFF.

This clonotype appeared many times. This rearrangement joins TRBV10-3 to TRBJ1-5, with 7 bases fitting TRBD1. The germline CDR1 and CDR2 sequences are ENHRY and SYGVKD. Trimming took 2 bases from V and 2 from J; bases not matched to a gene: 9. The length of the CDR3 is 17 residues. The chain's CDR3 is CAISEATGNIGNQPQHF. The CDR3 DNA sequence: TGTGCCATCAGTGAGGCGACAGGGAATATAGGCAATCAGCCCCAGCATTTT.

This clonotype was seen a handful of times. The chain carries TRBV10-2 and TRBJ2-1; 8 positions match TRBD1. In germline, CDR1 is WSHSY, CDR2 SAAADI. Losses at the gene ends were 10 bases for V and 8 bases for J; bases not matched to a gene: 7. This CDR3 comprises 12 residues. The CDR3 loop is CATTGASDEQFF. The CDR3 bases are TGCGCCACGACAGGGGCGTCGGATGAGCAGTTCTTC.

In its sample, this clonotype was seen a few times. V and J are TRBV15 and TRBJ2-2; 10 bases agree with TRBD2. Germline V gene lookup returns CDR1 LNHNV and CDR2 YYDKDF (reference sequence). The CDR3 extends over 18 amino acids. Trimming at V came to 4 bases and at J to 4 bases, leaving 12 bases not matched to a gene. The CDR3 loop is CATSTDSGLAGVTGELFF. As DNA, the CDR3 is TGTGCCACCAGCACAGACTCGGGGCTAGCGGGGGTCACCGGGGAGCTGTTTTTT.